This TCR beta chain originates from a study of identical twins. Whole-study results and caveats: Twin pairs' shared out-of-frame alpha sequences were enriched in low generation probability. It was out-of-frame TCR alpha sharing in monozygotic twins that models underestimated.

After removal of 6 bases from V and 8 bases from J, the junction contained 13 bases not matched to a gene. This CDR3 contains 16 residues. Germline lookup yields CDR1 KGHDR and CDR2 SFDVKD. TCRdb re-called the 5' RACE reads through MiXCR, storing one row per CDR3 protein. The sample records 690,000 or so distinct CDR3 sequences, around 8.3% being singletons. This clonotype was detected only a few times. Its target is unknown. These data were also reused for a study on yellow fever vaccine responses in identical twins.

The V gene is TRBV24-1, the J gene TRBJ2-1, with 9 bases identical to TRBD1. The origin of this receptor is a woman under 30 in good health. The sequenced sample consisted of PBMCs. The CDR3 protein is CATSPAGTGLGHEQFF. The CDR3 region has the DNA TGTGCCACCAGTCCAGCGGGGACAGGGCTGGGCCATGAGCAGTTCTTC.